This T cell receptor beta chain was identified in a study of cytomegalovirus exposure and HLA in healthy donors. General observations from the study: Some V segments (TRBV6-2 and TRBV6-3 among them) were excluded as indistinguishable.

V gave up 2 bases and J gave up 2 bases, with 7 bases separating them. Germline V CDR1 and CDR2: WSHSY, SAAADI. This CDR3 spans 13 amino acids. The PCR had 60 Vbeta and 13 Jbeta primers. Clones were sequenced by immunoSEQ multiplex PCR, and TCRdb holds only the in-frame ones, with some missing. The sample features about 140,000 clones, with roughly 2% in its top ten. As for this clone: Its specificity is unknown.

The TCR comes from a woman between 18 and 29 years old in good health and CMV-seronegative. The sequencing sample was made of PBMCs. The gene calls are TRBV10-2 and TRBJ2-7; D gene uncertain. The CDR3 DNA sequence: TGCGCCAGCAGTGAGGGCAGGCCCTACGAGCAGTACTTC. It yields the protein CASSEGRPYEQYF.